This TCR beta chain comes out of a study of CD8 T cells in Susac syndrome. Study results and caveats: The relatively small number of individuals in the TCR sequencing and HLA analysis was acknowledged by the study.

RNA amounts of roughly 0.45 to 1 ug underwent reverse transcription with random hexamers. The amplification used immunoSEQ multiplex PCR on TCR beta CDR3; it spanned 54 Vbeta and 13 Jbeta. Each CDR3 protein gets one entry after TCRdb re-called the immunoSEQ multiplex PCR reads with MiXCR. This sample carries some 180,000 distinct CDR3 sequences, about 95% of them seen once, and the ten largest clones take about 0.1%. Controls were age- and sex-matched healthy donors. TEMRA cells were enriched by FACS, and CD4+ and CD8+ T cells were negatively isolated. Details on this clonotype: Its antigen is still unknown.

The TCR originated in a human donor in good health. The material sequenced was CD4+ T cells from PBMCs.

The CDR3 DNA sequence: TGCAGCGTTGGCACCCTGTCACCCTACGAGCAGTACTTC. It is translated as CSVGTLSPYEQYF. This chain connects TRBV29-1 to TRBJ2-7; D uncertain. Per germline, CDR1 SQVTM and CDR2 ANQGSEA. V was trimmed by 4 bases and J by 2 bases, leaving 12 bases between them. The CDR3 loop spans 13 amino acids.